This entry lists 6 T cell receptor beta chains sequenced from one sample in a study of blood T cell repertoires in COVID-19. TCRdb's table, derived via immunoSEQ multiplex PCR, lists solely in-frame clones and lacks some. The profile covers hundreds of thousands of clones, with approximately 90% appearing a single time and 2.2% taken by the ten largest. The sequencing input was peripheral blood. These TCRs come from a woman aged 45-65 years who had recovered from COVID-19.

CDR3 region: CASSLVGGGNSPLHF. The CDR3 nucleotides read TGCGCCAGCAGCTTGGTCGGCGGGGGCAATTCACCCCTCCACTTT. This rearrangement joins TRBV5-1 to TRBJ1-6, with D perhaps TRBD1 (6 bases). Trimming pared 0 bases from V and 7 bases from J, leaving 11 bases between. This CDR3 region has 15 residues. The germline V gene has CDR1 SGHRS and CDR2 YFSETQ.

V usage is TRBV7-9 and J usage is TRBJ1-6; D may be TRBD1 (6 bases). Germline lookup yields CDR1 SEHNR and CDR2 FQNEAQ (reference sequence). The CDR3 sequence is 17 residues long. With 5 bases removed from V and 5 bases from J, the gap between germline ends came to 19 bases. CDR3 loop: CASSPQCRGKHNSPLHF. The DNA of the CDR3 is TGTGCCAGCAGCCCTCAATGCAGGGGTAAGCATAATTCACCCCTCCACTTT.

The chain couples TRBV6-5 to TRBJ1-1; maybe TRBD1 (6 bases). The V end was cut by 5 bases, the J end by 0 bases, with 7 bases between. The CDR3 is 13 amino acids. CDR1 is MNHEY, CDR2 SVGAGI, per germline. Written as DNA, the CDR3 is TGTGCCAGCAGTAGACAGGTGAACACTGAAGCTTTCTTT. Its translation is CASSRQVNTEAFF.

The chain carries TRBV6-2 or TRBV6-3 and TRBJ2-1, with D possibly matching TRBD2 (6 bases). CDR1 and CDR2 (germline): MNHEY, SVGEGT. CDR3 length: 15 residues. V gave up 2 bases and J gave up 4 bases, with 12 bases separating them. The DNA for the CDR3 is TGTGCCAGCAGTTACCGACGCGGGGTATACAATGAGCAGTTCTTC. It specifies CASSYRRGVYNEQFF.

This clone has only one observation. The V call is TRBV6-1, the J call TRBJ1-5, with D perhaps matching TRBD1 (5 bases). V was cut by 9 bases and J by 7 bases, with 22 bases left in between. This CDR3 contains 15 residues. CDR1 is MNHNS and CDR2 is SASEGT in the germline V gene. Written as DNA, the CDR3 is TGTGCCAGTTTTTTCCTAGGGGAGGACGGGCAGCCCCAGCATTTT. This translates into CASFFLGEDGQPQHF.

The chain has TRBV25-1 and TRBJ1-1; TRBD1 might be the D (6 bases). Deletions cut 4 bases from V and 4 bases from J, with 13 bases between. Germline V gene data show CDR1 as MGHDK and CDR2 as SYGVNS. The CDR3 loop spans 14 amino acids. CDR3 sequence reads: CASSATGGGTEAFF. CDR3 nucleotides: TGTGCCAGCAGTGCGACGGGGGGCGGCACTGAAGCTTTCTTT. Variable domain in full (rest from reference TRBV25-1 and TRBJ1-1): EADIYQTPRYLVIGTGKKITLECSQTMGHDKMYWYQQDPGMELHLIHYSYGVNSTEKGDLSSESTVSRIRTEHFPLTLESARPSHTSQYLCASSATGGGTEAFFGQGTRLTVV.